This entry lists 20 T cell receptor beta chains sequenced from one sample in a study of cytomegalovirus exposure and HLA in healthy donors. The study ran its PCR with 60 Vbeta and 13 Jbeta primers. Profiling relied on immunoSEQ multiplex PCR, and the TCRdb table lists in-frame clones only, not all of them. Of roughly 99,000 clones listed, 65% to 85% are singletons. Sequencing input: PBMCs. The receptors originated from a man aged 25 to 40 in good health and CMV-seronegative.

The rearrangement uses TRBV5-6 and TRBJ2-1; 13 bases map to TRBD2. CDR3 size: 16 residues. The germline V gene encodes CDR1 SGHDT and CDR2 YYEEEE. The J segment lost 4 bases and the V segment lost 4 bases, leaving 5 bases of the junction unmatched. For the CDR3, the DNA is TGTGCCAGCAGCCCCGGGACTAGCGGGGTTTACAATGAGCAGTTCTTC. It codes for CASSPGTSGVYNEQFF.

J is TRBJ2-5 and V is TRBV5-1, with D maybe TRBD1 (5 bases). The germline gives CDR1 SGHRS, CDR2 YFSETQ. Trimming shortened V by 4 bases and J by 1 base, and 20 bases separated the two germline ends. The CDR3 covers 17 residues. This chain's CDR3 is CASSPFGADRSQETQYF. The CDR3 DNA reads as TGCGCCAGCAGCCCATTTGGGGCGGATCGAAGCCAAGAGACCCAGTACTTC. Based on the CDR3 plus reference TRBV5-1 and TRBJ2-5, the full variable domain is KAGVTQTPRYLIKTRGQQVTLSCSPISGHRSVSWYQQTPGQGLQFLFEYFSETQRNKGNFPGRFSGRQFSNSRSEMNVSTLELGDSALYLCASSPFGADRSQETQYFGPGTRLLVL.

This chain joins TRBV7-2 and TRBJ2-1; tentative D call: TRBD2 (6 bases). The germline CDR1 and CDR2 sequences are SGHTA and FQGNSA. V lost 10 bases, J lost 6 bases, and 13 bases lay in between. The CDR3 runs 12 residues. CDR3 in DNA: TGTGCCACCTTCGGGAGTAGCAATGAGCAGTTCTTC. Its protein product is CATFGSSNEQFF. Complete variable domain (other parts from reference TRBV7-2 and TRBJ2-1): GAGVSQSPSNKVTEKGKDVELRCDPISGHTALYWYRQSLGQGLEFLIYFQGNSAPDKSGLPSDRFSAERTGGSVSTLTIQRTQQEDSAVYLCATFGSSNEQFFGPGTRLTVL.

The chain couples TRBV6-5 to TRBJ1-2; TRBD1 matches 9 bases. The CDR3 is 15 amino acids. Germline V gene data show CDR1 as MNHEY and CDR2 as SVGAGI. J was trimmed by 6 bases and V by 0 bases; bases with no gene match: 5. DNA of the CDR3: TGTGCCAGCAGTTACTCGGGACAGGGTCTAGATGGCTACACCTTC. This translates into CASSYSGQGLDGYTF.

The chain has TRBV29-1 and TRBJ2-3, with TRBD2 matching over 7 bases. The V gene end was trimmed by 7 bases and the J gene end by 0 bases; junction bases not matched to a gene: 7. The CDR3 runs 14 residues. From germline, CDR1 is SQVTM and CDR2 ANQGSEA. CDR3 DNA sequence: TGCAGCGCCCCCCCCGGGGGGAGCACAGATACGCAGTATTTT. It encodes CSAPPGGSTDTQYF.

The V and J genes are TRBV27 and TRBJ2-7; 10 bases align to TRBD1. Germline assignment: CDR1 MNHEY and CDR2 SMNVEV (reference sequence). This CDR3 comprises 14 residues. V shed 6 bases, J shed 2 bases, and the junction held 4 bases outside the gene matches. The CDR3 region has the DNA TGTGCCAGCAGGTTGGGACAGGGGCCCTACGAGCAGTACTTC. It yields the protein CASRLGQGPYEQYF.

The chain links TRBV13 to TRBJ1-1; D unresolved. Trimming shortened V by 11 bases and J by 0 bases, and 13 bases separated the two germline ends. The CDR3 contains 13 residues. Germline CDR1 PRHDT, CDR2 FYEKMQ (reference sequence). The DNA of the CDR3 is TGTGCCTCTAAAAGGGAGCTGAACACTGAAGCTTTCTTT. It translates to CASKRELNTEAFF. Drawing the rest from reference TRBV13 and TRBJ1-1, the complete variable domain is AAGVIQSPRHLIKEKRETATLKCYPIPRHDTVYWYQQGPGQDPQFLISFYEKMQSDKGSIPDRFSAQQFSDYHSELNMSSLELGDSALYFCASKRELNTEAFFGQGTRLTVV.

CDR3 region: CASTAPGVSGANVLTF. CDR3 nucleotide sequence: TGTGCCAGCACCGCGCCAGGGGTTTCTGGGGCCAACGTCCTGACTTTC. The chain recombines TRBV11-2 with TRBJ2-6, with D possibly matching TRBD1 (6 bases). The CDR3 runs 16 residues. V was shortened by 7 bases and J by 1 base, with 14 bases between the two germline ends. The germline CDR1 and CDR2 sequences are SGHAT and FQNNGV.

The rearrangement links TRBV11-2 to TRBJ1-1, with D maybe TRBD1 (5 bases). CDR1 is SGHAT, CDR2 FQNNGV, per germline. CDR3 size: 13 residues. V lost 6 bases to trimming and J lost 1 base, with 9 bases between them. The CDR3 reads CASRFRENTEAFF. The CDR3 DNA follows: TGTGCCAGCAGATTCAGGGAGAACACTGAAGCTTTCTTT.

The chain is built from TRBV6-5 and TRBJ1-1; tentative D call: TRBD1 (5 bases). The CDR3 has 13 residues. Germline V gene data show CDR1 as MNHEY and CDR2 as SVGAGI. Between the trimmed V and J ends, which lost 8 bases and 0 bases, there was a span of 10 bases. CDR3 residues: CASLPRVNTEAFF. The CDR3 coding sequence is TGTGCCAGCCTTCCCAGGGTGAACACTGAAGCTTTCTTT.

The chain links TRBV27 to TRBJ1-5; D unclear. Germline V CDR1 and CDR2: MNHEY, SMNVEV (reference sequence). V was pared by 3 bases and J by 7 bases, with 10 bases between. The CDR3 runs 13 residues. The CDR3 nucleotides read TGTGCCAGCAGTTTGAAGGGAGGACAGCCCCAGCATTTT. Its translation is CASSLKGGQPQHF.

This chain links TRBV21-1 with TRBJ1-1. TRBV21-1 is labeled a pseudogene. The CDR3 runs 13 residues. DNA for the CDR3: TGTGCCAGCAGCAAACCCGGGAACACTGAAGCTTTCTTT. As protein: CASSKPGNTEAFF.

The chain joins TRBV30 to TRBJ2-3; 8 positions match TRBD1. Germline lookup yields CDR1 GTSNPN and CDR2 SVGIG (reference sequence). The CDR3 runs 13 residues. With V trimmed by 6 bases and J by 3 bases, 5 bases remained unmatched. Written as DNA, the CDR3 is TGTGCCTGTAGGAGACAGGGGACAGATACGCAGTATTTT. It yields the protein CACRRQGTDTQYF.

The chain employs TRBV30 and TRBJ2-1, with no clear D. Germline CDR1 is GTSNPN and CDR2 is SVGIG (reference sequence). V was pared by 0 bases and J by 9 bases, with 15 bases between. This CDR3 comprises 14 residues. The CDR3 DNA sequence: TGTGCCTGGAGTGTACTGGTAGGTTCGGGTGAGCAGTTCTTC. Translation: CAWSVLVGSGEQFF.

The chain uses TRBV9 and TRBJ1-2; 7 bases match TRBD1. V was pared by 4 bases and J by 6 bases, with 12 bases of the junction left unmatched. This CDR3 is 15 amino acids long. Germline values: CDR1 SGDLS, CDR2 YYNGEE. The CDR3 nucleotides are TGTGCCAGCAGCCCCAGACAGGGAGTAGGGGATGGCTACACCTTC. Translation gives CASSPRQGVGDGYTF.

The chain combines TRBV6-5 with TRBJ2-3; D is ambiguous. CDR1 is MNHEY, CDR2 SVGAGI, per germline. The CDR3 is made up of 15 amino acids. V was shortened by 2 bases and J by 5 bases, with 14 bases between the two germline ends. The chain's CDR3 is CASSYASPGGDTQYF. CDR3 nucleotides: TGTGCCAGCAGTTACGCGTCGCCGGGTGGAGATACGCAGTATTTT.

V is TRBV4-1 and J is TRBJ1-5; weak D call: TRBD1 (6 bases). The V end was cut by 3 bases, the J end by 1 base, with 16 bases between. The V gene's germline CDR1 is MGHRA and CDR2 YSYEKL. This CDR3 contains 17 residues. The CDR3 coding sequence is TGCGCCAGCAGCCAGGCACCGGGACAAACGAGCAATCAGCCCCAGCATTTT. Protein: CASSQAPGQTSNQPQHF.

The V and J genes are TRBV25-1 and TRBJ1-2; possible D gene TRBD1, 5 bases. The CDR3 totals 15 residues. Trimming removed 5 bases from V and 4 bases from J, with 17 bases in between. Germline V gives CDR1 MGHDK, CDR2 SYGVNS. This CDR3 reads CASSPQDNPLYGYTF. CDR3 sequence (DNA): TGTGCCAGCAGTCCCCAGGACAACCCTCTCTATGGCTACACCTTC.

This clone turned up a few times. The rearrangement joins TRBV15 to TRBJ2-3, with TRBD2 matching over 11 bases. Germline trimming cut 3 bases from V and 4 bases from J; bases unmatched to any gene: 3. This CDR3 has 15 residues. Germline lookup yields CDR1 LNHNV and CDR2 YYDKDF (reference sequence). This CDR3 is CATSSGGLAADTQYF. The CDR3 nucleotides read TGTGCCACCAGCAGTGGGGGACTAGCGGCAGATACGCAGTATTTT.

The chain is built from TRBV2 and TRBJ2-1; 7 nucleotides agree with TRBD2. Germline CDR1 and CDR2: SNHLY and FYNNEI. The V segment lost 9 bases and the J segment 3 bases; nucleotides outside the gene matches: 11. This CDR3 is 15 amino acids long. In nucleotides, the CDR3 is TGTGCCAGGACCCCACGCGGGAGTAACTACAATGAGCAGTTCTTC. Its protein is CARTPRGSNYNEQFF. Variable domain in full (rest from reference TRBV2 and TRBJ2-1): EPEVTQTPSHQVTQMGQEVILRCVPISNHLYFYWYRQILGQKVEFLVSFYNNEISEKSEIFDDQFSVERPDGSNFTLKIRSTKLEDSAMYFCARTPRGSNYNEQFFGPGTRLTVL.